A single sample is the source of the 11 T cell receptor beta chains below, sequenced in a study of T cells after yellow fever vaccination. MiXCR was run by TCRdb on the 5' RACE reads, yielding one entry per CDR3 protein. This sample carries some 300,000 distinct CDR3 sequences, over 8.5% of them seen once, and the ten largest clones take around 3.2%. This material consisted of CD4+ T cells sorted from PBMCs, taken 45 days after the yellow fever booster vaccination. These TCRs come from a man younger than 35 who received the YFV17D yellow fever vaccine.

The chain employs TRBV11-2 and TRBJ2-3; D call uncertain. This CDR3 has 14 residues. The V end lost 5 bases, the J end lost 0 bases, and 9 bases lay between the germline ends. CDR1 and CDR2 (germline): SGHAT, FQNNGV. CDR3 in amino acids: CASSLYPSTDTQYF. CDR3 sequence (DNA): TGTGCCAGCAGCCTATACCCTAGCACAGATACGCAGTATTTT.

This clonotype came up a few times. This sequence joins TRBV7-9 and TRBJ2-7, with D possibly being TRBD1 (7 bases). Germline CDR1 reads SEHNR; CDR2 reads FQNEAQ (reference sequence). Trimming cost V 1 base and J 0 bases, with 16 bases left between them. CDR3 length: 17 residues. The CDR3 coding sequence is TGTGCCAGCAGCTTAGGGAGGGGGGACAGCTACTCCTACGAGCAGTACGTC. Its protein product is CASSLGRGDSYSYEQYV.

By its share, this clonotype is medium-sized. This chain links TRBV3-1 with TRBJ2-1, with D uncertain. This CDR3 comprises 15 residues. Trimming removed 0 bases from V and 0 bases from J, with 6 bases in between. Germline V gene data show CDR1 as LGHDT and CDR2 as YNNKEL (reference sequence). The CDR3 DNA reads TGTGCCAGCAGCCAAGATTGGCGCTCCTACAATGAGCAGTTCTTC. Its protein is CASSQDWRSYNEQFF.

A few counts support this clonotype. This chain uses TRBV11-3 with TRBJ2-1; either TRBD1 or TRBD2 may supply D (5 bases each). The V end lost 1 base, the J end lost 9 bases, and 16 bases lay between the germline ends. The CDR3 contains 15 residues. Germline V CDR1 and CDR2: SGHNT, YENEEA. The CDR3 loop reads CASSLGARGLGEQFF. DNA of the CDR3: TGTGCCAGCAGCTTAGGGGCACGGGGCTTGGGTGAGCAGTTCTTC.

This clonotype was observed many times. The rearrangement uses TRBV27 and TRBJ1-6; D call uncertain. The V gene's germline CDR1 is MNHEY and CDR2 SMNVEV (reference sequence). This CDR3 is built from 16 residues. V was clipped by 7 bases and J by 6 bases, with 19 bases between them. The CDR3 is CASNTLASDFNSPLHF. The CDR3, as DNA: TGTGCCAGCAATACTTTGGCGTCCGACTTTAATTCACCCCTCCACTTT.

The chain joins TRBV5-4 to TRBJ1-6; 9 bases match TRBD1. The trim removed 4 bases at V and 5 bases at J, leaving 7 bases unmatched. Germline CDR1 and CDR2: SGHNT and YYREEE (reference sequence). This CDR3 has 16 residues. The CDR3 is CASSHTGGADNSPLHF. For the CDR3, the DNA is TGTGCCAGCAGCCATACAGGGGGCGCAGATAATTCACCCCTCCACTTT.

This clonotype was recorded many times. The chain employs TRBV7-2 and TRBJ2-3; D may match TRBD1 or TRBD2 (6 bases each). The CDR3 consists of 15 residues. Germline values: CDR1 SGHTA, CDR2 FQGNSA. V lost 5 bases to trimming and J lost 2 bases, with 14 bases between them. CDR3 in amino acids: CASSPRGPLTDTQYF. The CDR3 DNA is TGTGCCAGCAGCCCACGGGGGCCCCTCACAGATACGCAGTATTTT.

There are a few counts of this clonotype. The chain combines TRBV4-1 with TRBJ2-5; 7 bases are shared with TRBD2. V lost 1 base and J lost 2; bases outside the gene matches: 19. The CDR3 totals 20 residues. Germline loops: CDR1 MGHRA, CDR2 YSYEKL. Here the CDR3 DNA reads TGCGCCAGCAGCCAAGGTCCCCAGCGGGGTTATACGTCAAGGCAAGAGACCCAGTACTTC. Amino acid sequence: CASSQGPQRGYTSRQETQYF.

This rearrangement joins TRBV7-6 to TRBJ2-1; the match to TRBD2 covers 7 bases. V trimming: 1 base; J trimming: 5 bases; junction bases outside the gene matches: 11. Germline-derived CDR1 and CDR2 are SGHVS and FNYEAQ. The length of the CDR3 is 17 residues. The CDR3 DNA reads TGTGCCAGCAGCTTAGAGTACGGGCTAGCGGCTAACAATGAGCAGTTCTTC. Translating gives CASSLEYGLAANNEQFF.

The rearrangement links TRBV11-2 to TRBJ2-3; D unresolved. CDR1 is SGHAT and CDR2 is FQNNGV in the germline V gene. The CDR3 totals 14 residues. V was trimmed by 4 bases and J by 3 bases, leaving 11 bases between them. CDR3: CASSYGRKTDTQYF. CDR3 DNA sequence: TGTGCCAGCAGCTACGGACGGAAAACAGATACGCAGTATTTT.

This clonotype was seen only a few times. This chain links TRBV7-2 with TRBJ1-5; D remains ambiguous. CDR1 and CDR2 from the germline V gene are SGHTA and FQGNSA. This CDR3 comprises 15 residues. V dropped 1 base and J dropped 1 base, with 8 bases sitting between them. The CDR3 sequence: CASSLGRRSNQPQHF. CDR3 nucleotide sequence: TGTGCCAGCAGCTTAGGTCGGAGAAGCAATCAGCCCCAGCATTTT.